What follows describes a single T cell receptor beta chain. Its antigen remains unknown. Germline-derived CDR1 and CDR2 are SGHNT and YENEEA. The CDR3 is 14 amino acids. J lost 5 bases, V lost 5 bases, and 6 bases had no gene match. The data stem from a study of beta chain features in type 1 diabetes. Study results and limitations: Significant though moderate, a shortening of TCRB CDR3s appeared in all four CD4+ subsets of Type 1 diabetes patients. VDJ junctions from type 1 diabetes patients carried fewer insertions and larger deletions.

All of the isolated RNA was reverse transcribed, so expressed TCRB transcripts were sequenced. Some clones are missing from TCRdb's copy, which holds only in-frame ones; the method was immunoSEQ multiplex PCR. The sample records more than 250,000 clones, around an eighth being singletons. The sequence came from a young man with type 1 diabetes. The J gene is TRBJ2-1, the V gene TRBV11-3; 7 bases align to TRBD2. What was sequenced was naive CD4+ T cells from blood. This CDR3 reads CASSASGRHNEQFF. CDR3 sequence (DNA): TGTGCCAGCAGCGCTAGCGGCAGACACAATGAGCAGTTCTTC. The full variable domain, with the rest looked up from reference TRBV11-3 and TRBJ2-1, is EAGVVQSPRYKIIEKKQPVAFWCNPISGHNTLYWYLQNLGQGPELLIRYENEEAVDDSQLPKDRFSAERLKGVDSTLKIQPAELGDSAVYLCASSASGRHNEQFFGPGTRLTVL.